This T cell receptor beta chain was identified during a study of CD8+ T cells in alopecia areata (dated by TCRdb to 2016 to 2018). General notes on the study: Treated patients were enrolled in an open-label pilot trial of oral tofacitinib, 5 to 10 mg twice daily, for moderate-to-severe alopecia areata. Patients stayed on tofacitinib for 6 to 18 months and then had 6 months of follow-up off drug so that delayed response and recurrence could be assessed. In treated patients, disease severity was measured using the SALT score, which gives the percentage of scalp surface area affected. The study used high-throughput TCRbeta sequencing to examine T cell clonal expansion in alopecia areata, in both the C3H/HeJ mouse model and human patients. In humans, TCRbeta sequencing was performed on scalp tissue and on sorted CD4+ and CD8+ peripheral blood T cells from healthy controls and from patients with patchy or totalis/universalis alopecia areata. Biopsies were taken from tofacitinib-treated patients at baseline and at 4 and 24 weeks of treatment, and a later scalp biopsy was taken in several of the tofacitinib-treated patients. Scalp clonality was compared among normal scalp (n=4), patchy alopecia areata scalp (n=8), and alopecia totalis/universalis scalp (n=8). The RNA source kit depended on sample type: the PAXgene miRNA kit for fixed scalp, the miRNeasy kit for PBMCs, and the RNeasy kit for mouse skin. Amplification of TCRbeta CDR3 regions was done by immunoSEQ multiplex PCR using 35 Vbeta forward primers and 13 Jbeta reverse primers.

Study-wide conclusions, independent of this receptor: Unlike mouse skin, where gammadelta T cells dominate, normal human skin contains resident alphabeta T cells that get sequenced too, which complicates analysis of the scalp TCR repertoire. Tofacitinib significantly decreased scalp clonality and the number of expanded CD8+ clones among the top 100 scalp clones. Lesional scalp, especially in alopecia totalis/universalis, showed higher clonality and more expanded CD8+ clones than normal scalp, suggesting antigenic drive. Shared TCR sequences between patients were less evident than in mice, which may be partly attributable to HLA diversity in the patient population. During tofacitinib treatment, many expanded lesional clones remained in scalp and blood, and this persistence may partly explain relapse after treatment is stopped. Because the treated cohort was small and had only one nonresponder, larger studies are needed to examine links between baseline CD8+ expansion and response.

The library relied on the immunoSEQ multiplex PCR assay. To provide template for TCR sequencing, every sample had RNA extracted and reverse transcribed into cDNA. First-strand cDNA was synthesized with SuperScript III using a 2:1 mix of oligo-dT and random hexamers. A synthetic immune receptor repertoire was used to measure amplification bias, and any remaining bias was corrected computationally. Processing in the source paper ran as follows. Raw reads were preprocessed to remove errors, and CDR3 was defined by IMGT conventions from the conserved cysteine to phenylalanine. Clonality was computed as 1 minus the Shannon entropy, with the entropy normalized by log2 of the number of productive unique TCRs. Scalp TCRbeta sequences were cross-referenced with sorted blood CD4 and CD8 repertoires so that the CD4 or CD8 identity of scalp clones could be inferred. Sourced from immuneACCESS, this table was stored by TCRdb with only in-frame sequences that have V and J called. A share of the clones is absent; for the studies checked, an unresolved V gene accounts for under half, and the remainder has no known explanation. V and J calls plus clone size are reproduced from that table; the DNA served to infer D and trimming. Counted in this sample were some 180,000 clones; approximately 50% of them appeared once. 10% of the sample is held by the ten biggest clonotypes.

Turning to this clone: Its target antigen remains unknown. Per-base qualities were not stored, and no clone one base away is much larger.

The meaning of the sample's treatment or condition label: oral pan-JAK inhibitor, 5-10 mg twice daily. Lesional scalp punch biopsies and peripheral blood were collected from alopecia areata patients. After PBMCs were isolated by density centrifugation and stained for CD3, CD4 and CD8, a FACSAria was used to sort CD4+ and CD8+ T cells. Sequenced material: CD8+ T cells sorted from blood, taken around week 54, from a patient treated with tofacitinib. This receptor was obtained from a human donor with alopecia areata.

The CDR3 has the sequence CASTQRGPNEQFF. Here is the DNA: TGTGCCAGCACCCAGAGGGGGCCCAATGAGCAGTTCTTC. The sequence joins TRBV7-9 to TRBJ2-1; TRBD1 agrees with 7 junctional bases. V is trimmed back by 7 bases and J by 6 bases, and the junction contains 6 bases that no gene match accounts for. Including cysteine and phenylalanine, the CDR3 has 13 amino acids. Just the 39-base CDR3 DNA is kept, in frame starting at base 1. From the germline V gene (reference sequence), CDR1 is SEHNR and CDR2 is FQNEAQ.